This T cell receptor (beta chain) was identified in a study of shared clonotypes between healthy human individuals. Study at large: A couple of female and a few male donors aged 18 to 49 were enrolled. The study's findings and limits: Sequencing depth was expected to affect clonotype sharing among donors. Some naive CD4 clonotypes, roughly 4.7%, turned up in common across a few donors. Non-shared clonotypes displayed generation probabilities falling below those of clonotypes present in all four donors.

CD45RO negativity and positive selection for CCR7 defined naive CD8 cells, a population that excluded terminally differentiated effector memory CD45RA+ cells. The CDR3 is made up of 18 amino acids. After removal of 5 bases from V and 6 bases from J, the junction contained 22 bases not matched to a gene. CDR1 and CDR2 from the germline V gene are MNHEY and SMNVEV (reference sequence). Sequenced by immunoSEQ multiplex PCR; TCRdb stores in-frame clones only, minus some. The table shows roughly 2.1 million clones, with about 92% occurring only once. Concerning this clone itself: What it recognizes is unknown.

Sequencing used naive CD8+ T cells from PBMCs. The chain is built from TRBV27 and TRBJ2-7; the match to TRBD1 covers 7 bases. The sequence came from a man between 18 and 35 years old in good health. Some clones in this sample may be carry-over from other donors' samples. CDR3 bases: TGTGCCAGCAGTACCCCGACAGGGTCCGCATTTAATGTTGGCGAGCAGTACTTC. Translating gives CASSTPTGSAFNVGEQYF.